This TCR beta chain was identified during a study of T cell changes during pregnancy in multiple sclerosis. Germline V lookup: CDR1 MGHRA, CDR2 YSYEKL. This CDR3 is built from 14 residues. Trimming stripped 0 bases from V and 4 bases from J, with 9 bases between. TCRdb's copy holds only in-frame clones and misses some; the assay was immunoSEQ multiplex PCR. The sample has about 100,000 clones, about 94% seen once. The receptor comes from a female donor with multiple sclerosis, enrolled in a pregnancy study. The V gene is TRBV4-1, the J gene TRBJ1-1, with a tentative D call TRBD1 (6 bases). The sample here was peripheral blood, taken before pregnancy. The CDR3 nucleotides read TGCGCCAGCAGCCAAGATTTGGGGGCCACTGAAGCTTTCTTT. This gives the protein CASSQDLGATEAFF.